Presented here are 9 T cell receptor beta chains from one specimen sequenced in a study of T cells in Graves' hyperthyroidism and ophthalmopathy. Amplification of TCR beta CDR3 regions was performed using RNA transcripts as template. HTBI primers drove first-round RT-PCR of the TCR CDR3. TCRdb reanalysed the multiplex PCR reads using MiXCR and keeps one entry per CDR3 protein. The profile shows 300,000 to 450,000 distinct CDR3 sequences, over 11% of them singletons. Source material: blood. These receptors all stem from a woman aged 60-75 years with Graves' hyperthyroidism.

This clonotype was recorded at least ten times. The rearrangement joins TRBV11-3 to TRBJ2-1; 10 bases map to TRBD2. The CDR3 consists of 16 residues. Germline V gene lookup returns CDR1 SGHNT and CDR2 YENEEA. J was trimmed by 0 bases and V by 5 bases; bases with no gene match: 4. The CDR3 DNA follows: TGTGCCAGCAGCCCGTCTAGCGGGAGCTCCTACAATGAGCAGTTCTTC. Translating it yields CASSPSSGSSYNEQFF.

This clonotype was detected only a few times. The rearrangement joins TRBV12-3 or TRBV12-4 to TRBJ2-2; 9 bases line up with TRBD1. The CDR3 is 13 amino acids. V was clipped by 8 bases and J by 5 bases; unmatched bases: 3. CDR3 loop: CASRQGETGELFF. The CDR3 DNA sequence: TGTGCCAGCCGACAGGGGGAAACCGGGGAGCTGTTTTTT.

This clonotype has a count of ten or more. V and J are TRBV5-4 and TRBJ2-3; 8 bases match TRBD1. Germline V gene lookup returns CDR1 SGHNT and CDR2 YYREEE (reference sequence). V was pared by 1 base and J by 4 bases, with 8 bases of the junction left unmatched. This CDR3 region has 16 residues. In nucleotides, the CDR3 is TGTGCCAGCAGCTTGAGGAGGACAGGGTCGGCAGATACGCAGTATTTT. Translation: CASSLRRTGSADTQYF.

This clonotype was seen a handful of times. A read error may be the cause here, since a much bigger clone is one base away. This chain joins TRBV5-1 and TRBJ2-1; 8 bases match TRBD2. The CDR3 has 12 amino acids. CDR1 and CDR2 (germline): SGHRS, YFSETQ. The CDR3 spells CTSSGTSNEQFF. The CDR3 DNA follows: TGCACCAGCAGCGGGACTAGCAATGAGCAGTTCTTC.

The chain couples TRBV20-1 to TRBJ2-5, with 10 nucleotides matching TRBD2. The germline gives CDR1 DFQATT, CDR2 SNEGSKA (reference sequence). The CDR3 extends over 14 amino acids. With V trimmed by 0 bases and J by 11 bases, 9 bases remained unmatched. The chain's CDR3 is CSARDGLAGGGQYF. CDR3 sequence (DNA): TGCAGTGCTAGAGATGGATTAGCGGGAGGCGGTCAGTACTTC.

This clonotype turned up a few times. Given a much more abundant clone one base away, this may be a read error. This chain links TRBV5-4 with TRBJ2-7; TRBD2 matches 14 bases. The CDR3 length is 15 residues. CDR1 SGHNT and CDR2 YYREEE come from the germline V gene (reference sequence). Germline trimming cut 4 bases from V and 6 bases from J; bases unmatched to any gene: 6. The CDR3 DNA reads TGTGCCAGCAGCCGGGGGACTAGCGGGAGTAGCGAGCAGTACTTC. Protein product: CASSRGTSGSSEQYF.

This clonotype was seen only a few times. The V and J genes are TRBV7-8 and TRBJ1-6; 11 bases are shared with TRBD1. After removal of 6 bases from V and 4 bases from J, the junction contained 8 bases not matched to a gene. Per the germline V gene, CDR1 is SGHVS and CDR2 is FQNEAQ. This CDR3 has 17 amino acids. In nucleotides, the CDR3 is TGTGCCAGCAGTCCCTCCCGGGACAGGGGGTATAATTCACCCCTCCACTTT. As protein: CASSPSRDRGYNSPLHF.

This clonotype was counted a few times. The chain joins TRBV28 to TRBJ2-1; D is undetermined. The CDR3 is 11 amino acids. Trimming removed 6 bases at V and 6 bases at J, with 6 bases between. Germline V gives CDR1 MDHEN, CDR2 SYDVKM. The chain's CDR3 is CASRRRNEQFF. The DNA for the CDR3 is TGTGCCAGCAGGCGACGCAATGAGCAGTTCTTC.

On this clonotype itself: This could be a read error, since a much larger clone is one nucleotide away. V usage is TRBV6-1 and J usage is TRBJ2-7; D is unclear. The last part of the DNA fits TRBJ2-1 better; the J call may be wrong. The V gene's germline CDR1 is MNHNS and CDR2 SASEGT. The CDR3 contains 15 residues. The CDR3 coding sequence is TGTGCCAGCATAGCAAACCCCCACCAAGTCTACGAGCAGTTCTTC. Protein product: CASIANPHQVYEQFF.